These T cell receptor beta chains were read from a single sample in a study of beta chain features in type 1 diabetes. Generated by immunoSEQ multiplex PCR, the TCRdb table keeps only in-frame clones and is missing some. Here the sample spans 350,000 to 400,000 clones, more than 12% being singletons. Sequencing was done on a sample of naive CD4+ T cells from blood. All receptors come from a woman under 30 in good health. The CDR3 runs from the conserved cysteine through the conserved F or W. Fields, in order: V gene, clone size, J gene, CDR3 protein. Only part of the rows carry a size: once, few, many, or a class if the clone is expanded.

>TRBV5-1|few|TRBJ2-3
CASSRGADTQYF
>TRBV27|.|TRBJ2-3
CASSSLTPQRERLTDTQYF
>TRBV2|few|TRBJ2-1
CATSKTSVSSYNEQFF
>TRBV7-3|.|TRBJ2-5
CASSLLAGRETQYF
>TRBV27|few|TRBJ2-1
CASSLTRDEQFF
>TRBV7-2|.|TRBJ2-2
CASRGGTGELFF
>TRBV21-1|.|TRBJ1-5
CATKGGRYSNQPQHF
>TRBV19|.|TRBJ2-1
CASSVQLAGGSEQFF
>TRBV7-9|few|TRBJ1-1
CASSLGDRENTEAFF
>TRBV28|.|TRBJ1-5
CASRRQTNQPQHF
>TRBV30|few|TRBJ2-1
CAWSFGRGGYNEQFF
>TRBV5-1|few|TRBJ2-5
CASSTDSTKYF
>TRBV6-5|few|TRBJ2-7
CASSPRSGPSYEQYF
>TRBV4-3|.|TRBJ1-5
CASSQGIRGRGNQPQHF
>TRBV4-1|.|TRBJ2-1
CASSPLSGASGHNEQFF
>TRBV5-6|few|TRBJ2-7
CASSWLGLAEKSYEQYF
>TRBV7-2|few|TRBJ1-1
CASSLTGQANTEAFF
>TRBV21-1|.|TRBJ2-3
CASSRELDTQYF